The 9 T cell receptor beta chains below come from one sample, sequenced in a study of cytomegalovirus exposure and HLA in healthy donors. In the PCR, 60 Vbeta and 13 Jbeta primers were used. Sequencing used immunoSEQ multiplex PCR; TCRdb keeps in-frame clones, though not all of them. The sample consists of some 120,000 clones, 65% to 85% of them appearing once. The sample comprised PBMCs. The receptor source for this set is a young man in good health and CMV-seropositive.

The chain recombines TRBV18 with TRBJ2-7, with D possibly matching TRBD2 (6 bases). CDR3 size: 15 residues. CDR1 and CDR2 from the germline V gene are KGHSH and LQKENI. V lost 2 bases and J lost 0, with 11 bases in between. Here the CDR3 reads CASSPGMRGSYEQYF. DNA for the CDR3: TGTGCCAGCTCACCAGGGATGCGGGGCTCCTACGAGCAGTACTTC. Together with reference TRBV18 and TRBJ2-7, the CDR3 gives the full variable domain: NAGVMQNPRHLVRRRGQEARLRCSPMKGHSHVYWYRQLPEEGLKFMVYLQKENIIDESGMPKERFSAEFPKEGPSILRIQQVVRGDSAAYFCASSPGMRGSYEQYFGPGTRLTVT.

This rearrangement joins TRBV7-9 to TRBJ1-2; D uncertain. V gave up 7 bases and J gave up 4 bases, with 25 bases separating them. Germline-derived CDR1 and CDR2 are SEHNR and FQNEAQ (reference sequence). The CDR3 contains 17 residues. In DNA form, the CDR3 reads TGTGCCAGCACCAGAAGTCGGGTCGGGAGCCTTGCCTATGGCTACACCTTC. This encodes CASTRSRVGSLAYGYTF.

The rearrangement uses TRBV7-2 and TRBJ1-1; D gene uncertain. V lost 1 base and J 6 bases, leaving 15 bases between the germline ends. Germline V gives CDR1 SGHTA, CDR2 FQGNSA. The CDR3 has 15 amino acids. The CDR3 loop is CASSLGGGNVAEAFF. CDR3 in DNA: TGTGCCAGCAGCTTAGGGGGAGGGAACGTGGCTGAAGCTTTCTTT.

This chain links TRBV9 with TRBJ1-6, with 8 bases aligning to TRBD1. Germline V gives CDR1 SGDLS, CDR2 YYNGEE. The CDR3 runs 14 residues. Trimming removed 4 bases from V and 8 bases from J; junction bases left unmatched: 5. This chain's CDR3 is CASSWGQADSPLHF. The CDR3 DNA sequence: TGTGCCAGCAGCTGGGGACAGGCCGATTCACCCCTCCACTTT.

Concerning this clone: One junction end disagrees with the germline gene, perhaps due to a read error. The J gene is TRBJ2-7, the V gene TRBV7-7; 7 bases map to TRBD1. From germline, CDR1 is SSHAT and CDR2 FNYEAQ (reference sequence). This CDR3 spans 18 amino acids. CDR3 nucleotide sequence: TGTGCTAGCAGCCCCTCAACGATCGGGACAGAAATGTCCTACGAGCAGTACTTC. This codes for CASSPSTIGTEMSYEQYF.

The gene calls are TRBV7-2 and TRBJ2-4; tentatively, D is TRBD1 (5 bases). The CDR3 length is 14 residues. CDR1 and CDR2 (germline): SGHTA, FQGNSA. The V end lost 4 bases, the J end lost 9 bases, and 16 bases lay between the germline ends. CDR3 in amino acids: CASSSYPDDSIQYF. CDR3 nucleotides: TGTGCCAGCAGCTCCTATCCGGACGACAGCATTCAGTACTTC.

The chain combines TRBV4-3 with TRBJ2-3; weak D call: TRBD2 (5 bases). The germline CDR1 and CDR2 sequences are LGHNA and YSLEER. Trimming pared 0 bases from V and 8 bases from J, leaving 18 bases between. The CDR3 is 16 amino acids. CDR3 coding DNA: TGCGCCAGCAGCCAAGAAGGGAGCGGCGGGTTGGGTACGCAGTATTTT. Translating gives CASSQEGSGGLGTQYF.

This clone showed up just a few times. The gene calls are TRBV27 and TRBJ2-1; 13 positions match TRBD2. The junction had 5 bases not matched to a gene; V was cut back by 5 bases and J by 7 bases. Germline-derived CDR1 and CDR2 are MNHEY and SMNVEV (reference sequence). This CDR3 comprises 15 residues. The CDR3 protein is CASSLGTSGKNEQFF. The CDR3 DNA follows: TGTGCCAGCAGTCTCGGGACTAGCGGGAAGAATGAGCAGTTCTTC.

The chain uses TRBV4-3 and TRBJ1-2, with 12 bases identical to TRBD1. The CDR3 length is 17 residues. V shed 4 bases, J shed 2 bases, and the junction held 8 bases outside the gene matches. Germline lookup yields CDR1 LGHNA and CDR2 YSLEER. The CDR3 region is CASSPGTGGVWNYGYTF. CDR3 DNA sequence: TGCGCCAGCAGCCCAGGGACAGGGGGCGTCTGGAACTATGGCTACACCTTC.